Listed below are T cell receptor beta chains from one sample, sequenced in a study of T cell changes during pregnancy in multiple sclerosis. Generated by immunoSEQ multiplex PCR, the TCRdb table keeps only in-frame clones and is missing some. The table records around 36,000 clones, roughly nine tenths of them present only once. Sequences were derived from CD8+ T cells from peripheral blood mononuclear cells, sampled before pregnancy. These receptors originate from a female donor with multiple sclerosis, enrolled in a pregnancy study. Each CDR3 is given with its conserved first and last residue. Each record gives: V gene, D gene, J gene, clone size, CDR3 protein. A D gene is named only where the DNA matches it firmly. Clone size is shown for a subset of rows, as once, few, many or a class of expanded clone.

>TRBV2|TRBD1|TRBJ2-3|NA
CASSPYRGQDTQYF
>TRBV5-4|TRBD1|TRBJ1-6|once
CASSDREVSNSPLHF
>TRBV5-4|NA|TRBJ2-1|NA
CASSRHLEGVFF
>TRBV7-9|NA|TRBJ1-2|once
CASSAGSRNYGYTF
>TRBV29-1|TRBD1|TRBJ2-5|NA
CSVVVFGDRGQETQYF
>TRBV28|TRBD2|TRBJ2-7|NA
CASSFRGGLAGTHEQYF
>TRBV6-5|TRBD2|TRBJ2-1|NA
CASSYSSGGSYNEQFF
>TRBV18|TRBD1|TRBJ2-1|medium-sized
CASSPTPGTGGYNEQFF
>TRBV27|NA|TRBJ2-2|NA
CASSLSDTGELFF
>TRBV30|TRBD1|TRBJ1-4|NA
CAFTGGNEKLFF
>TRBV19|NA|TRBJ1-5|NA
CASSIDLGSRRNQPQHF
>TRBV30|TRBD2|TRBJ2-1|NA
CAWSELTSGDYNEQFF
>TRBV7-9|TRBD1|TRBJ2-7|NA
CASSSPTGEGYEQYF
>TRBV30|NA|TRBJ2-6|NA
CAWSHGAGANVLTF
>TRBV28|NA|TRBJ2-3|NA
CASSLSTSIDTQYF
>TRBV27|TRBD1|TRBJ2-4|NA
CASSRQGSKIIQYF
>TRBV7-9|NA|TRBJ2-7|NA
CASSFQGGASYEQYF
>TRBV5-4|NA|TRBJ2-7|NA
CASSPRDFSPYEQYF
>TRBV7-9|NA|TRBJ2-1|NA
CASSPYSSEDEQFF
>TRBV7-9|NA|TRBJ2-5|NA
CASSSAGFGKTQYF